These 28 T cell receptor beta chains share one sample of origin, sequenced in a study of blood T cell repertoires in COVID-19. Here immunoSEQ multiplex PCR was the method, and the copy in TCRdb shows in-frame clones only, minus some. The sample has approximately 90,000 clones; 65% to 90% are singletons. Sequenced input: peripheral blood. The receptors originated from a man aged 55 to 70 with acute or convalescent COVID-19.

Only a few counts were recorded for this clone. V usage is TRBV7-2 and J usage is TRBJ2-7; maybe TRBD2 (5 bases). The length of the CDR3 is 12 residues. Trimming stripped 7 bases from V and 6 bases from J, with 13 bases between. From germline, CDR1 is SGHTA and CDR2 FQGNSA. CDR3 sequence reads: CASKAGGGEQYF. CDR3 nucleotides: TGTGCCAGCAAGGCTGGAGGAGGCGAGCAGTACTTC.

CDR3 coding DNA: TGTGCCAGCAGTACGACAGGGGCTGGCACTGAAGCTTTCTTT. Protein sequence: CASSTTGAGTEAFF. J is TRBJ1-1 and V is TRBV27; TRBD1 aligns across 8 bases. Germline V gives CDR1 MNHEY, CDR2 SMNVEV (reference sequence). This CDR3 spans 14 amino acids. V gave up 5 bases and J gave up 4 bases; unmatched junction bases: 6.

The chain has TRBV7-9 and TRBJ2-7; tentatively, D is TRBD2 (6 bases). The ends were cut back, 4 bases at V and 2 bases at J, with 12 bases in the middle. Germline V gene data show CDR1 as SEHNR and CDR2 as FQNEAQ (reference sequence). This CDR3 is 14 amino acids long. In DNA form, the CDR3 reads TGTGCCAGCAGCTCTCGGGACTGGACCTACGAGCAGTACTTC. As protein: CASSSRDWTYEQYF.

The chain is built from TRBV5-4 and TRBJ1-2; D is unclear. Per germline, CDR1 SGHNT and CDR2 YYREEE (reference sequence). This CDR3 contains 14 residues. With 2 bases removed from V and 4 bases from J, the gap between germline ends came to 12 bases. The CDR3, as DNA: TGTGCCAGCAGCTTAGGACTCGGACTCTATGGCTACACCTTC. It is translated as CASSLGLGLYGYTF.

V and J are TRBV6-5 and TRBJ1-2; the match to TRBD1 covers 7 bases. The junction had 2 bases not matched to a gene; V was cut back by 6 bases and J by 7 bases. The length of the CDR3 is 11 residues. Germline CDR1 and CDR2: MNHEY and SVGAGI. The CDR3 region is CASRAGGGYTF. CDR3 DNA: TGTGCCAGCAGGGCAGGGGGTGGCTACACCTTC.

The chain employs TRBV29-1 and TRBJ2-7; 10 positions match TRBD1. The V segment lost 6 bases and the J segment 6 bases; nucleotides outside the gene matches: 8. Germline V lookup: CDR1 SQVTM, CDR2 ANQGSEA. This CDR3 is 13 amino acids long. The CDR3 loop is CSVRGTGVAEQYF. In DNA form, the CDR3 reads TGCAGCGTGCGCGGGACAGGGGTAGCCGAGCAGTACTTC.

This clone was found a few times. The gene calls are TRBV7-8 and TRBJ2-7; TRBD2 agrees at 11 bases. The germline V gene has CDR1 SGHVS and CDR2 FQNEAQ. CDR3 length: 17 amino acids. Trimming removed 0 bases from V and 6 bases from J; junction bases left unmatched: 10. This chain's CDR3 is CASSLAPSLLAGGEQYF. CDR3 DNA: TGTGCCAGCAGCTTAGCCCCAAGCCTCCTAGCGGGGGGCGAGCAGTACTTC.

The chain employs TRBV6-5 and TRBJ2-7; 7 nucleotides agree with TRBD1. This CDR3 region has 15 residues. In germline, CDR1 is MNHEY, CDR2 SVGAGI. After removal of 9 bases from V and 2 bases from J, the junction contained 13 bases not matched to a gene. CDR3 sequence reads: CARLNSGTEPYEQYF. Here the CDR3 DNA reads TGTGCCAGACTGAACTCCGGGACAGAACCCTACGAGCAGTACTTC.

J is TRBJ1-5 and V is TRBV6-6, with D hard to call. V gave up 8 bases and J gave up 6 bases, with 14 bases separating them. Germline lookup yields CDR1 MNHNY and CDR2 SVGAGI (reference sequence). The CDR3 runs 13 residues. As DNA, the CDR3 is TGTGCCAGCTGCCGGTCGAGCTCTCAGCCCCAGCATTTT. It encodes CASCRSSSQPQHF.

This CDR3 is CASSQRTSGTHTDTQYF. For the CDR3, the DNA is TGTGCCAGCAGCCAACGGACTAGCGGAACGCACACAGATACGCAGTATTTT. This chain connects TRBV4-2 to TRBJ2-3, with 10 bases identical to TRBD2. The CDR3 runs to 17 residues. Germline CDR1 LGHNA, CDR2 YNFKEQ. The J segment lost 2 bases and the V segment lost 2 bases, leaving 7 bases of the junction unmatched.

Note on this clone: The sample holds other DNA sequences that translate to the same CDR3. V gene TRBV5-1 combines with J gene TRBJ2-3; D ambiguous. The CDR3 runs 13 residues. The germline CDR1 and CDR2 sequences are SGHRS and YFSETQ. V lost 1 base and J lost 0, with 3 bases in between. Written as DNA, the CDR3 is TGCGCCAGCAGCTTGCCTAGCACAGATACGCAGTATTTT. Translating it yields CASSLPSTDTQYF.

The chain links TRBV6-5 to TRBJ1-3, with TRBD1 identical over 7 bases. Germline CDR1 MNHEY, CDR2 SVGAGI. This CDR3 has 15 residues. Trimming removed 3 bases from V and 0 bases from J; junction bases left unmatched: 2. CDR3 region: CASSYDRDSGNTIYF. CDR3 nucleotides: TGTGCCAGCAGTTATGACAGGGACTCTGGAAACACCATATATTTT.

This sequence joins TRBV19 and TRBJ1-1; unclear D gene. This CDR3 region has 13 residues. The germline V gene has CDR1 LNHDA and CDR2 SQIVND (reference sequence). Deletions cut 4 bases from V and 1 base from J, with 7 bases between. CDR3 loop: CASSRAENTEAFF. The CDR3 bases are TGTGCCAGTAGTAGAGCGGAGAACACTGAAGCTTTCTTT.

The V call is TRBV5-4, the J call TRBJ2-1; 10 nucleotides line up with TRBD1. This CDR3 contains 15 residues. J gave up 7 bases and V 0 bases, and 4 bases lay outside the gene matches. Germline V gene data show CDR1 as SGHNT and CDR2 as YYREEE (reference sequence). For the CDR3, the DNA is TGTGCCAGCAGCTTGGAGACAGGGGGCAGGAATGAGCAGTTCTTC. Translated, it gives CASSLETGGRNEQFF.

The chain employs TRBV19 and TRBJ1-1, with 7 bases identical to TRBD1. The germline V gene encodes CDR1 LNHDA and CDR2 SQIVND (reference sequence). CDR3 length: 14 amino acids. With 1 base clipped from V and 1 base from J, the junction kept 0 bases outside the gene matches. In DNA, the CDR3 is TGTGCCAGTAGTATAGGGGACAGGAACACTGAAGCTTTCTTT. Protein sequence: CASSIGDRNTEAFF.

The rearrangement uses TRBV19 and TRBJ1-2; 9 nucleotides line up with TRBD1. The germline CDR1 and CDR2 sequences are LNHDA and SQIVND (reference sequence). There are 16 residues in the CDR3. The V gene end was trimmed by 9 bases and the J gene end by 8 bases; junction bases not matched to a gene: 19. CDR3 in DNA: TGTGCCAGCCCGAACAGGGGGCGCGAAGTCTGCTGCGGCTACACCTTC. Amino acids: CASPNRGREVCCGYTF.

V gene TRBV11-2 combines with J gene TRBJ1-1; D not resolved. The V and J ends lost 1 base and 1 base respectively, with 7 bases between them. From germline, CDR1 is SGHAT and CDR2 FQNNGV. The CDR3 contains 14 residues. CDR3 nucleotide sequence: TGTGCCAGCAGCTTAGGCAGCGGGAACACTGAAGCTTTCTTT. Its translation is CASSLGSGNTEAFF.

The chain has TRBV12-3 or TRBV12-4 and TRBJ2-2, with a tentative D call TRBD2 (5 bases). The CDR3 covers 13 residues. The V end lost 6 bases, the J end lost 5 bases, and 10 bases lay between the germline ends. CDR3 DNA: TGTGCCAGCAGCACCCGGAGGACCGGGGAGCTGTTTTTT. As protein: CASSTRRTGELFF.

This chain joins TRBV1 and TRBJ2-3; TRBD2, the table's D call, was not compared with the DNA. TRBV1 represents a pseudogene. The length of the CDR3 is 17 residues. CDR3 sequence reads: CTSSLGTSGMITDTQYF. CDR3 nucleotide sequence: TGCACCAGCAGCCTCGGGACTAGCGGGATGATCACAGATACGCAGTATTTT.

V and J are TRBV7-9 and TRBJ2-4; tentatively, D is TRBD2 (5 bases). The germline V and J ends were trimmed by 3 bases and 5 bases, with 14 bases remaining between them. This CDR3 spans 15 amino acids. Per the germline V gene, CDR1 is SEHNR and CDR2 is FQNEAQ (reference sequence). The CDR3 reads CASSFRMGGQNIQYF. In nucleotides, the CDR3 is TGTGCCAGCAGCTTTCGGATGGGCGGGCAAAACATTCAGTACTTC.

The rearrangement links TRBV11-2 to TRBJ1-5; 9 bases map to TRBD1. Trimming cost V 3 bases and J 4 bases; bases outside gene matches: 1. Germline CDR1 and CDR2: SGHAT and FQNNGV. The CDR3 extends over 14 amino acids. This chain's CDR3 is CASSLDRGNQPQHF. The CDR3 nucleotides read TGTGCCAGCAGCTTGGACAGGGGTAATCAGCCCCAGCATTTT.

The gene calls are TRBV15 and TRBJ1-1; D call uncertain. CDR1 LNHNV and CDR2 YYDKDF come from the germline V gene (reference sequence). Trimming removed 0 bases from V and 7 bases from J, with 9 bases in between. The CDR3 totals 13 residues. The CDR3 sequence: CATSRDMRIEAFF. The CDR3 nucleotides are TGTGCCACCAGCAGAGATATGCGGATTGAAGCTTTCTTT.

This clone was counted between two and nine times. The rearrangement joins TRBV25-1 to TRBJ1-6; 10 bases fit TRBD1. Unmatched junction bases numbered 13, after V lost 6 bases and J lost 8 bases. Germline V gives CDR1 MGHDK, CDR2 SYGVNS. CDR3 length: 17 amino acids. This chain's CDR3 is CASRDITDRGRYSPLHF. DNA of the CDR3: TGTGCCAGCAGAGATATAACGGACAGGGGGAGATATTCACCCCTCCACTTT.

The chain combines TRBV5-1 with TRBJ1-2, with 7 bases fitting TRBD1. This CDR3 is 13 amino acids long. Trimming at V came to 4 bases and at J to 6 bases, leaving 6 bases not matched to a gene. CDR1 is SGHRS, CDR2 YFSETQ, per germline. CDR3 protein: CASSPGQSNGYTF. The CDR3, as DNA: TGCGCCAGCAGCCCGGGACAGTCGAATGGCTACACCTTC.

This chain joins TRBV6-2 or TRBV6-3 and TRBJ1-1, with 8 bases lining up with TRBD1. Germline V lookup: CDR1 MNHEY, CDR2 SVGEGT. The CDR3 consists of 15 residues. The V gene end was trimmed by 6 bases and the J gene end by 10 bases; junction bases not matched to a gene: 16. The CDR3 sequence is CASSLKGSGGGRAFF. The DNA of the CDR3 is TGTGCCAGCAGCCTGAAAGGGTCAGGGGGCGGAAGAGCTTTCTTT.

This clone was recorded once. V usage is TRBV7-9 and J usage is TRBJ1-4, with TRBD1 as a possible D gene (5 bases). The V gene's germline CDR1 is SEHNR and CDR2 FQNEAQ (reference sequence). CDR3 length: 13 residues. Written as DNA, the CDR3 is TGTGCTATTTGGGCCAGGGACTATGAAAAACTGTTTTTT. Amino acids: CAIWARDYEKLFF.

This chain joins TRBV27 and TRBJ1-2, with 7 bases that match TRBD1. The CDR3 runs to 12 residues. Germline CDR1 MNHEY, CDR2 SMNVEV (reference sequence). After removal of 6 bases from V and 5 bases from J, the junction contained 3 bases not matched to a gene. CDR3 DNA: TGTGCCAGCAGAGGGGACAGTTATGGCTACACCTTC. It specifies CASRGDSYGYTF.

The V call is TRBV10-2, the J call TRBJ2-2, with 8 bases that match TRBD2. The CDR3 runs 14 residues. The ends lost 6 bases at V and 6 bases at J; junction bases unmatched: 6. Looked up from germline, CDR1 is WSHSY and CDR2 is SAAADI. CDR3 coding DNA: TGCGCCAGCAGGGGTGCGGGGGGCCCCGGGGAGCTGTTTTTT. Translated: CASRGAGGPGELFF.